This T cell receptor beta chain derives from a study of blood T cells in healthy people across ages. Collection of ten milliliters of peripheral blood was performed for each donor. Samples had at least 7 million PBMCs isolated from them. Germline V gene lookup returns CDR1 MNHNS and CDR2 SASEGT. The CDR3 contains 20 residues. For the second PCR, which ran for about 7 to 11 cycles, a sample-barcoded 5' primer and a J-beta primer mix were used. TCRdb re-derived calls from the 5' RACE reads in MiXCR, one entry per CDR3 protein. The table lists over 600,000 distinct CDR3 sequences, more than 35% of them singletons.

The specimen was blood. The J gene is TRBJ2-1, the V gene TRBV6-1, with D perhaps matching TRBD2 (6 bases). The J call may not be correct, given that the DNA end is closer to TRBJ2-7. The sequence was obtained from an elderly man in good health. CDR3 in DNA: TGTGCCAGCAGTACAGTAGGGGAAGGGAGGCGGGGAAGCTCCTACAATGAGCAGTACTTC. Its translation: CASSTVGEGRRGSSYNEQYF.